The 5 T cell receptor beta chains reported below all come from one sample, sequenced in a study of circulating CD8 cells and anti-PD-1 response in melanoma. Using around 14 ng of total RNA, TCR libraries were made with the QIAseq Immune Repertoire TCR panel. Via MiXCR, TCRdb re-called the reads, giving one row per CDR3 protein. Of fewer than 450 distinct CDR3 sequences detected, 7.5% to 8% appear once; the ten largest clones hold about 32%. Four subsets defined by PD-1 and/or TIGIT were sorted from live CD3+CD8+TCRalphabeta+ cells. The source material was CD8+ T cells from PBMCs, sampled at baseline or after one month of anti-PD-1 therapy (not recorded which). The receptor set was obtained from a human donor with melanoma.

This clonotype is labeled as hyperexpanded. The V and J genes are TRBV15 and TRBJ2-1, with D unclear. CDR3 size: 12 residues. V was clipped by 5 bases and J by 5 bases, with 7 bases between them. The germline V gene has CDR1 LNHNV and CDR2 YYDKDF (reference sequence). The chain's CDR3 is CATSLSDNEQFF. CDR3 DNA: TGTGCCACCAGCCTGAGCGACAATGAGCAGTTCTTC. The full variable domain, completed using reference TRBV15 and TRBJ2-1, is DAMVIQNPRYQVTQFGKPVTLSCSQTLNHNVMYWYQQKSSQAPKLLFHYYDKDFNNEADTPDNFQSRRPNTSFCFLDIRSPGLGDTAMYLCATSLSDNEQFFGPGTRLTVL.

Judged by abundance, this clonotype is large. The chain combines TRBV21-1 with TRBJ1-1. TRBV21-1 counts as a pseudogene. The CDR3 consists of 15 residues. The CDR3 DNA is TGTGCCAGCAGCAATCTACAACCGATGAACACTGAAGCTTTCTTT. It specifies CASSNLQPMNTEAFF.

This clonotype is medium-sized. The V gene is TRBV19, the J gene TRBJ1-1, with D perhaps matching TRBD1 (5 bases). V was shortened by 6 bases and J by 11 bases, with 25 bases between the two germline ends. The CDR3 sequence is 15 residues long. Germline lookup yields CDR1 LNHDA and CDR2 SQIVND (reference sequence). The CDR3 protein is CASSTSQAQRNRAFF. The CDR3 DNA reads TGTGCCAGTAGCACCTCCCAGGCGCAACGGAACAGGGCTTTCTTT.

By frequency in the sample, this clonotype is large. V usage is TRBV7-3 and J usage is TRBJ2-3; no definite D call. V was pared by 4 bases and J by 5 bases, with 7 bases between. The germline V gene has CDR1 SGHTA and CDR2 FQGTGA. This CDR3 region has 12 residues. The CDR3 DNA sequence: TGTGCCAGCAGCTCCGTAGGAGATACGCAGTATTTT. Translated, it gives CASSSVGDTQYF.

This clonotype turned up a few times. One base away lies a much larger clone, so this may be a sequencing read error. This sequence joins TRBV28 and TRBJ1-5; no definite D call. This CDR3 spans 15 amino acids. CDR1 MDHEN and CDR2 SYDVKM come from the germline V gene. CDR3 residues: CASSFGDYSNRPQHF. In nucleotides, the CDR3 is TGTGCCAGCAGTTTTGGGGATTATAGCAATCGGCCCCAGCATTTT.